The present entry profiles one T cell receptor beta chain with its context. This receptor's antigen is unknown. Base quality data are lacking; no much larger clone is found one base away. The germline V gene specifies MNHNS as CDR1 and SASEGT as CDR2. The CDR3, from cysteine to phenylalanine, totals 15 residues. Only CDR3 DNA is held: 45 bases, read in frame from base 1. Trimming takes 7 bases off V and 5 bases off J; junction bases not matched to a gene: 10. The roughly 37 donors, aged 6 to 90 years, were systemically healthy Caucasian individuals from Russia. Roughly 9.5 milliliters of peripheral blood were drawn from each donor into EDTA-treated Vacutainer tubes. Ficoll-Paque density-gradient centrifugation was used to isolate PBMCs, with at least 6.5 million per sample. Trizol reagent was used to extract total RNA from the PBMCs, yielding at least 6 micrograms per sample. The percentages of naive CD45RAhigh/CD27high T cells were determined by flow cytometry on a PBMC aliquot from every donor.

The library was produced with 5' RACE. The listed sequencing device is Illumina HiSeq 2500. A second PCR of roughly 7 to 11 cycles was performed with a sample-barcoded 5' primer and a J-beta primer mix. A unique molecular identifier was introduced onto each TCR beta cDNA molecule by a template-switch 5' adaptor carrying 12 random nucleotides. Each sample yielded at least 3 million CDR3-containing paired-end reads. First-strand cDNA was synthesized from all RNA with the Mint cDNA synthesis kit, primed by a TRBC-specific oligonucleotide. All cDNA was treated with uracil-DNA glycosylase and then went through a first 18-cycle PCR with the universal primers M1SS and BC2_uni_R. Under the source paper's analysis protocol: For normalization, 1 million high-quality reads, each with a distinct molecular identifier, were randomly selected from each sample. Instead of being binned into consensus sequences, reads that shared molecular identifiers were thrown out. MiTCR, run with a Q25 quality threshold and the strictest error-elimination algorithm, handled CDR3 identification, clonotype clustering and error correction. A nonparametric unseen species model using Euler transformation provided a lower-bound estimate of total TCR beta diversity. TCRdb took the public reads, trimmed them with fastp at Q25, ran MiXCR for clone calling and kept in-frame beta chains. Duplicate CDR3 protein sequences are folded into a single record with the most common DNA and genes. The V and J calls were not made by the authors but by TCRdb's processing. This sample holds hundreds of thousands of distinct CDR3 sequences; around 43% were observed only once. The ten top clones hold around 21% of the sample.

The sample originates from a study of blood T cells in healthy people across ages (dated by TCRdb to 2014 to 2015). Study-level background: Template switching captured roughly one uniquely barcoded TCR beta cDNA molecule per two T cells in model experiments. The study measured age-related changes in TCR beta repertoire diversity using deep sequencing normalized with unique cDNA molecular identifiers. The donors were divided into four age groups: young (average around 17 years), middle-aged (approximately 39), aged (roughly 66) and long-lived (about 80). To avoid experimental bias, donors of different ages were distributed randomly across sequencing lanes. Using the same blood draw, the study looked at two additional independent replicas of 1 million unique cDNA reads for two donors, one aged 18 to 29 and the other aged 80 or older.

Here is what the overall study found, with its caveats: Observed TCR beta diversity correlated strongly with the percentage of naive T cells measured by flow cytometry. Donor CMV infection status was unknown, potentially confounding age-related changes in expanded clonotypes. Total diversity estimates from one million sequenced T cells were considered lower bounds and underestimates. As age increased, observed TCR beta diversity per million T cells dropped in a roughly linear way, and a significant reduction was already evident by age 40. Conclusive comparison of naive and antigen-experienced compartments was prevented by the profiling of bulk unsorted PBMCs. Compared with the aged group, more naive CD4+ T cells, fewer expanded clones and increased TCR diversity were shown by the long-lived group, suggesting age selection.

The sequence joins TRBV6-1 to TRBJ2-3, and 9 junction bases match TRBD1. Sequenced input: blood. The source is a man aged 55 to 70 in good health. The CDR3 has the sequence CASKQQGALGDTQYF. The base sequence is TGTGCCAGCAAGCAACAGGGGGCTCTGGGAGATACGCAGTATTTT.